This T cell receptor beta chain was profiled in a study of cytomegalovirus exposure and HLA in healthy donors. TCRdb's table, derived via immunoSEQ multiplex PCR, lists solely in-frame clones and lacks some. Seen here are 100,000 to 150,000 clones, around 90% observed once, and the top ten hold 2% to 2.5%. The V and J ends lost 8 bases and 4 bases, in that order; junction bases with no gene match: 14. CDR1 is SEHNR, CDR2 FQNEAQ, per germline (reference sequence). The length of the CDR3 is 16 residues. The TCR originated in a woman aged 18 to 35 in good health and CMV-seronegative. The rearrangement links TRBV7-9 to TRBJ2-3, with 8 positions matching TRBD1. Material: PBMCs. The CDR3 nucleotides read TGTGCCAGCGGGCGAGTGGGAGTACAGGGGGCAGATACGCAGTATTTT. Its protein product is CASGRVGVQGADTQYF.